Here is one TCR beta chain with its context. CDR1 is LNHDA, CDR2 SQIVND, per germline (reference sequence). V lost 3 bases and J 4 bases, leaving 10 bases between the germline ends. The CDR3 sequence is 13 residues long. The data belong to a study of blood T cell repertoires in COVID-19. Study in general: Samples taken during acute and convalescent COVID-19 were collected in the United States, Italy and Spain.

Seattle's enrolled individuals joined amid active infection and were then monitored longitudinally. Libraries were prepared by immunoSEQ multiplex PCR; TCRdb keeps only in-frame clonotypes and omits some of them. The table shows hundreds of thousands of clones, with 75% to 90% occurring only once. The gene calls are TRBV19 and TRBJ2-7, with a possible D match to TRBD1 (6 bases). Sequenced: peripheral blood. This clonotype was obtained from a woman in her seventies with COVID-19, enrolled during active disease. In nucleotides, the CDR3 is TGTGCCAGTAGTATCAGGGGAAAATACGAGCAGTACTTC. Translating it yields CASSIRGKYEQYF.